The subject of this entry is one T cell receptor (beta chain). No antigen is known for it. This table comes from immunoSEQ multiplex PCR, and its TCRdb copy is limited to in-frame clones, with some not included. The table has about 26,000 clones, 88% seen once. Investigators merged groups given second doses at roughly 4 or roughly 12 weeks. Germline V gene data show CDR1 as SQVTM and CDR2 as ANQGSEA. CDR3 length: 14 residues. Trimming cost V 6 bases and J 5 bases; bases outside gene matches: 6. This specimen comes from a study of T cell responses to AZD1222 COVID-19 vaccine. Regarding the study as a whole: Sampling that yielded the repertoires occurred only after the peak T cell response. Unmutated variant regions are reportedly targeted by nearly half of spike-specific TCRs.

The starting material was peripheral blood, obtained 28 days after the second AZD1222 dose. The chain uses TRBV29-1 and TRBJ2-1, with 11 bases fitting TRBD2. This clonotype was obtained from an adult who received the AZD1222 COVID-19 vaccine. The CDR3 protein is CSVVLAGANNEQFF. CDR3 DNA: TGCAGCGTGGTACTAGCGGGGGCTAACAATGAGCAGTTCTTC.